This TCR beta chain was found in a study of T cell responses to AZD1222 COVID-19 vaccine. Notes on the study in general: Among spike-specific TCRs, nearly half reportedly target unmutated variant regions. Researchers report vaccine-associated CD4 TCRs spanning spike, with dominance at 160-218 and 743-854.

Measured with immunoSEQ multiplex PCR; TCRdb has only the in-frame clones, and not every one. There are 110,000 to 150,000 clones in the sample; about 92% occur only once, and approximately 12% lies in the top ten. A word on this clone: Its matching antigen is unknown.

CDR3 length: 14 residues. Trimming took off 3 bases at V and 7 bases at J, with 13 bases between the two ends. From germline, CDR1 is GTSNPN and CDR2 SVGIG (reference sequence). Sequencing was performed on peripheral blood, taken after recovery from COVID-19. This chain links TRBV30 with TRBJ1-6; D unclear. The sequence was obtained from an adult who had recovered from COVID-19. The CDR3 bases are TGTGCCTGGAGCACCGGGTCTACAAATTCACCCCTCCACTTT. Amino acid sequence: CAWSTGSTNSPLHF. The variable domain in full, with the rest retrieved from reference TRBV30 and TRBJ1-6, is SQTIHQWPATLVQPVGSPLSLECTVEGTSNPNLYWYRQAAGRGLQLLFYSVGIGQISSEVPQNLSASRPQDRQFILSSKKLLLSDSGFYLCAWSTGSTNSPLHFGNGTRLTVT.